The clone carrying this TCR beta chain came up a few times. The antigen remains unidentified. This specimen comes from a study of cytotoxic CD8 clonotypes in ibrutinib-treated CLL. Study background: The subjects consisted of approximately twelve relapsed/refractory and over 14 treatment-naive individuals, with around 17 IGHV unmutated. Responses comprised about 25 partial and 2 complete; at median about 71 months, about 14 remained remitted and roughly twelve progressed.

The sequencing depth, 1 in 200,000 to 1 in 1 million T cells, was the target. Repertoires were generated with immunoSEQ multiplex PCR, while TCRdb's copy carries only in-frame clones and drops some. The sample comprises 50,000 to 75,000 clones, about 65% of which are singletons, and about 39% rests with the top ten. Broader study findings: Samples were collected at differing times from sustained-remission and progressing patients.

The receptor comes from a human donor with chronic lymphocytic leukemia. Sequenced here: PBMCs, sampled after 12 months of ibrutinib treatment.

The CDR3 nucleotides read TGTGCCAGCAGCCTCGACAGGATAAACACTGAAGCTTTCTTT. This sequence encodes CASSLDRINTEAFF. The genes are TRBV7-9 and TRBJ1-1, with a weak D call TRBD1 (6 bases). Per germline, CDR1 SEHNR and CDR2 FQNEAQ (reference sequence). There are 14 residues in the CDR3. The V gene lost 5 bases and the J gene lost 2 bases, with 12 bases spanning the gap.